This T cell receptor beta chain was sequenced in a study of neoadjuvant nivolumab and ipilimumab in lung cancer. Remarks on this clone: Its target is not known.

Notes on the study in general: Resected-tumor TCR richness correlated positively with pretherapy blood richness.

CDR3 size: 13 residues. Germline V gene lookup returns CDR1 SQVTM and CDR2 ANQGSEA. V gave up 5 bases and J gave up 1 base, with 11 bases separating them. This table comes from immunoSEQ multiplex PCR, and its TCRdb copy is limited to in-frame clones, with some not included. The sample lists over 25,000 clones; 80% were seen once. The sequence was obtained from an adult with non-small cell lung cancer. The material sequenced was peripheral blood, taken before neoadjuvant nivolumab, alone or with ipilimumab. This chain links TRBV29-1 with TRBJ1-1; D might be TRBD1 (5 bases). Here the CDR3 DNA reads TGCAGCGTTTCCAGGGATCGGAACACTGAAGCTTTCTTT. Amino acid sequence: CSVSRDRNTEAFF. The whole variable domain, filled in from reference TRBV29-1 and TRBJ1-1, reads SAVISQKPSRDICQRGTSLTIQCQVDSQVTMMFWYRQQPGQSLTLIATANQGSEATYESGFVIDKFPISRPNLTFSTLTVSNMSPEDSSIYLCSVSRDRNTEAFFGQGTRLTVV.